The present T cell receptor beta chain was sequenced within a study of T cell repertoires in cytomegalovirus infection. Overall study: Public TCR beta signatures indicated both CMV infection and matching HLA type. Study results and limitations: Ex vivo responses were dominated by HLA-C-restricted CMV-specific TCR beta clonotypes.

The CDR3 is 12 residues long. The V gene's germline CDR1 is DFQATT and CDR2 SNEGSKA (reference sequence). The V segment lost 6 bases and the J segment 6 bases; nucleotides outside the gene matches: 5. One entry per CDR3 protein, called by TCRdb with MiXCR from the reads. Of approximately 730,000 distinct CDR3 sequences detected, around a third appear once; the ten largest clones hold 18%. Regarding this clonotype: Its target is not known.

The sample consisted of cultured PBMCs, taken from culture after CMV antigen stimulation. This rearrangement joins TRBV20-1 to TRBJ2-1; 7 bases agree with TRBD2. This sequence was found in a human donor in good health (CMV status not recorded). Some clones in this sample may be carry-over from other donors' samples. The CDR3 DNA follows: TGCAGTGCCTCGTCTAGCGGCAATGAGCAGTTCTTC. Translated: CSASSSGNEQFF.